The clone carrying this TCR beta chain occurred many times. As for time point: patch test 1, 2 weeks after DPC sensitization. Regarding treatment: therapeutic diphenylcyclopropenone sensitization with weekly scalp DPC. Total RNA was extracted from unfractionated whole blood. This record comes from a study of human T cells and chemical hapten exposure. Background on the study: Epicutaneous patch tests delivered 0.01% DPC to the upper back, with evaluation at 6 days.

Methods used by the authors: A typical sample had around 96,000 TCRs, with roughly 23,224 to 690,600 overall. One entry per CDR3 protein results from TCRdb running MiXCR on the RACE reads. In this record, the V and J calls reflect TCRdb's handling and not the investigators' own analysis. The table lists more than 30,000 distinct CDR3 sequences, over 5.5% of them singletons. Germline CDR1 is DFQATT and CDR2 is SNEGSKA (reference sequence). The CDR3 spans 15 residues. Trimming removed 0 bases from V and 7 bases from J; junction bases left unmatched: 7. The sample was whole blood, taken in connection with sensitization to the hapten diphenylcyclopropenone (DPC). The sequence was obtained from a woman in her twenties or thirties with alopecia areata. Some clones in this sample may be carry-over from other donors' samples. This chain connects TRBV20-1 to TRBJ2-7; TRBD1 aligns across 12 bases. The CDR3 sequence: CSARDQGQGAGEQYF. CDR3 coding DNA: TGCAGTGCTAGAGATCAGGGACAGGGGGCTGGGGAGCAGTACTTC.